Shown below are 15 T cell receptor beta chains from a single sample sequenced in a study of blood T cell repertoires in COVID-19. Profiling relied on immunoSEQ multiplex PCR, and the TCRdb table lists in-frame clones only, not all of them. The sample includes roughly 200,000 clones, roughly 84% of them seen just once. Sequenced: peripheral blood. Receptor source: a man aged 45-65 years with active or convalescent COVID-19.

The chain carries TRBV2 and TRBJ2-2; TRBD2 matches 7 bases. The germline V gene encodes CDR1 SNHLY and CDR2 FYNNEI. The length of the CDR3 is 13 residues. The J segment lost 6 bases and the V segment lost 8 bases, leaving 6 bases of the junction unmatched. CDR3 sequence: CASSSGGSGELFF. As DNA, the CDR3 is TGTGCCAGCTCCTCCGGGGGGTCCGGGGAGCTGTTTTTT.

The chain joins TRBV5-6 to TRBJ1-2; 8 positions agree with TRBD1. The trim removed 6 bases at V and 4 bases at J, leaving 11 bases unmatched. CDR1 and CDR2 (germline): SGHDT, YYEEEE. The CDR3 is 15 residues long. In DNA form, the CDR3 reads TGTGCCAGCACCCGACAGGGGTTAACGGGCTATGGCTACACCTTC. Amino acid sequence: CASTRQGLTGYGYTF.

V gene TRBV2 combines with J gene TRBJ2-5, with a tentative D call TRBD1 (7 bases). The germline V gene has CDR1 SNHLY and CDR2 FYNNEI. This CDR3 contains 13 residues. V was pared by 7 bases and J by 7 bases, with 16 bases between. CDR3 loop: CASKKEGARTQYF. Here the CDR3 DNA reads TGTGCCAGCAAAAAGGAGGGGGCGAGGACCCAGTACTTC.

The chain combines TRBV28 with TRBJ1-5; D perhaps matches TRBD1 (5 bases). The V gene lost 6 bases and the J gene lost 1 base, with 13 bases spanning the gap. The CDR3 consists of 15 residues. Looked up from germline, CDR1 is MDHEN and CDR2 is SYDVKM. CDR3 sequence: CASSPDRVSNQPQHF. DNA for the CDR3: TGTGCCAGCAGCCCCGACAGAGTGAGCAATCAGCCCCAGCATTTT.

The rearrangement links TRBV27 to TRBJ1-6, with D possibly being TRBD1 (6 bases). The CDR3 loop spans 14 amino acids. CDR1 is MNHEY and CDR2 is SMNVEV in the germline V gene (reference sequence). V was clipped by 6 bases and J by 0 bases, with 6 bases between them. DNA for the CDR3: TGTGCCAGCAGACAGGGCTCCTATAATTCACCCCTCCACTTT. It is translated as CASRQGSYNSPLHF.

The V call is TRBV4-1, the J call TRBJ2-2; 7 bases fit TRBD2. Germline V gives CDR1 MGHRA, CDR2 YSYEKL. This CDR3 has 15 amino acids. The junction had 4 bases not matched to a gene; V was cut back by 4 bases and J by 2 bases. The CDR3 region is CASSLSGVNTGELFF. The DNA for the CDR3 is TGCGCCAGCAGCCTAAGCGGGGTAAACACCGGGGAGCTGTTTTTT.

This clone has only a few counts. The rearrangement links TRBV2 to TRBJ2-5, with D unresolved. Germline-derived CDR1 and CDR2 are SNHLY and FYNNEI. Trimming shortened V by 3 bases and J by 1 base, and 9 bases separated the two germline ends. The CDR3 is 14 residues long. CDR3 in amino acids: CASSDVAVQETQYF. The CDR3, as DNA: TGTGCCAGCAGTGATGTGGCAGTCCAAGAGACCCAGTACTTC.

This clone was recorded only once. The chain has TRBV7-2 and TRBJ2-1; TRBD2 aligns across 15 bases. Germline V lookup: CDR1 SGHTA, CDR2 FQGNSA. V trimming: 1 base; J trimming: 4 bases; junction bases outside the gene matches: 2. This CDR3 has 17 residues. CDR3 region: CASSLVGLAGGYNEQFF. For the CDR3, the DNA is TGTGCCAGCAGCTTAGTCGGACTAGCGGGGGGGTACAATGAGCAGTTCTTC.

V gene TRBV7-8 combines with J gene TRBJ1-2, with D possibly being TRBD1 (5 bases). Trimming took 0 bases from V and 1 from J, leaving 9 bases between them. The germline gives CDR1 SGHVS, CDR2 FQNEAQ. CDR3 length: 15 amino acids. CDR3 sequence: CASSLARGNNYGYTF. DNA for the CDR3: TGTGCCAGCAGCTTAGCCCGGGGGAATAACTATGGCTACACCTTC.

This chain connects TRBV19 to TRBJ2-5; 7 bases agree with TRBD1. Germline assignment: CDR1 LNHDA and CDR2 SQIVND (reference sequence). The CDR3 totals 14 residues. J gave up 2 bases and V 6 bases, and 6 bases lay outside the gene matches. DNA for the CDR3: TGTGCCAGTAGCGACAGGGTAGTACAAGAGACCCAGTACTTC. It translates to CASSDRVVQETQYF.

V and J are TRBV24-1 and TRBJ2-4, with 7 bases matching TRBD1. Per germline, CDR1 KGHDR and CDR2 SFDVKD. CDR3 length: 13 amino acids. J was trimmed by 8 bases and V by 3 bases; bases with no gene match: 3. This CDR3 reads CATSDNRGDIQYF. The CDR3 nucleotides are TGTGCCACCAGTGATAACAGGGGAGACATTCAGTACTTC.

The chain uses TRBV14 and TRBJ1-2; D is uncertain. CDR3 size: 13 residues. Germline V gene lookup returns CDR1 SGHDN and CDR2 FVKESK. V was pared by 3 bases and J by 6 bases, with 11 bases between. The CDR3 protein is CASSHPSSDGYTF. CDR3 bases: TGTGCCAGCAGCCACCCGTCCTCGGATGGCTACACCTTC. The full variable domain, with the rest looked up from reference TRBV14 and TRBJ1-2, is EAGVTQFPSHSVIEKGQTVTLRCDPISGHDNLYWYRRVMGKEIKFLLHFVKESKQDESGMPNNRFLAERTGGTYSTLKVQPAELEDSGVYFCASSHPSSDGYTFGSGTRLTVV.

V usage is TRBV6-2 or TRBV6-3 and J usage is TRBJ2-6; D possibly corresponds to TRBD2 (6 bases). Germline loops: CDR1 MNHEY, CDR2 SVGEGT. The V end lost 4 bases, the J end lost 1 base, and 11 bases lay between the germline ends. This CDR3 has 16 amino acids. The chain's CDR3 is CASSWAGTSGANVLTF. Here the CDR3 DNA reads TGTGCCAGCAGTTGGGCGGGGACGTCTGGGGCCAACGTCCTGACTTTC.

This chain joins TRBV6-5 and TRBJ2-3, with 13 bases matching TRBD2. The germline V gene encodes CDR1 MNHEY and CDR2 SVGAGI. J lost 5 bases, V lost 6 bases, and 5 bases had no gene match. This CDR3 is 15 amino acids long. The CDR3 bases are TGTGCCAGCAGAAGACTAGCGGGGGGAGGAGATACGCAGTATTTT. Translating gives CASRRLAGGGDTQYF.

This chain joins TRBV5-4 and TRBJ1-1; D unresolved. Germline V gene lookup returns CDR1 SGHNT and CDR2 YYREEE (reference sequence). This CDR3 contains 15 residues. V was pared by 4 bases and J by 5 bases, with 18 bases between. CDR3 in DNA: TGTGCCAGCAGCCCCCTCAGTAATTCTAGGACTGAAGCTTTCTTT. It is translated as CASSPLSNSRTEAFF.